These 25 T cell receptor beta chains share one sample of origin, sequenced in a study of neurological immune-mediated disorders (dated by TCRdb to the late 2010s). Library construction relied on 5' RACE. The sample was run on an Illumina HiSeq 2500. Clones were called with MiXCR by TCRdb after fastp trimmed the public reads at Q25, and only in-frame beta chains were retained. Entries are consolidated by CDR3 protein sequence, retaining the most common genes and DNA. The sample has 80,000 to 95,000 distinct CDR3 sequences on record, roughly 3.3% of them singletons. The top ten clonotypes cover 2.5% to 3% of the sample. The source material was PBMCs. The receptors stem from a woman in her 50s with multiple sclerosis.

This clonotype came up a few times. The chain carries TRBV4-3 and TRBJ1-1; 7 bases match TRBD1. J gave up 2 bases and V 2 bases, and 5 bases lay outside the gene matches. There are 15 residues in the CDR3. Germline CDR1 and CDR2: LGHNA and YSLEER. CDR3 protein: CASSQRQGYNTEAFF. Written as DNA, the CDR3 is TGCGCCAGCAGCCAAAGACAGGGCTACAACACTGAAGCTTTCTTT.

The chain links TRBV24-1 to TRBJ2-1; D uncertain. Germline CDR1 and CDR2: KGHDR and SFDVKD. The CDR3 spans 14 residues. V was clipped by 3 bases and J by 7 bases, with 12 bases between them. The CDR3 region has the DNA TGTGCCACCAGTGATCCGAGCAGCCAAAATGAGCAGTTCTTC. This gives the protein CATSDPSSQNEQFF.

This clonotype appeared many times. J is TRBJ2-3 and V is TRBV5-1, with 7 bases identical to TRBD1. With V trimmed by 4 bases and J by 5 bases, 7 bases remained unmatched. The CDR3 is made up of 14 amino acids. From germline, CDR1 is SGHRS and CDR2 YFSETQ. In nucleotides, the CDR3 is TGCGCCAGCAGCGACGGACAGGTAGGAGATACGCAGTATTTT. It specifies CASSDGQVGDTQYF. Complete variable domain (other parts from reference TRBV5-1 and TRBJ2-3): KAGVTQTPRYLIKTRGQQVTLSCSPISGHRSVSWYQQTPGQGLQFLFEYFSETQRNKGNFPGRFSGRQFSNSRSEMNVSTLELGDSALYLCASSDGQVGDTQYFGPGTRLTVL.

This clonotype was seen repeatedly, ten times or more. The J gene is TRBJ2-7, the V gene TRBV28; the D gene is possibly TRBD2 (6 bases). Trimming took 8 bases from V and 5 from J, leaving 13 bases between them. Germline lookup yields CDR1 MDHEN and CDR2 SYDVKM. CDR3 length equals 12 residues. The CDR3 DNA is TGTGCCAGCGGCCGCTGGGGGGACGAGCAGTACTTC. This translates into CASGRWGDEQYF.

Many counts were recorded for this clonotype. J is TRBJ1-2 and V is TRBV12-3 or TRBV12-4; D is unresolved. V was shortened by 7 bases and J by 4 bases, with 19 bases between the two germline ends. CDR3 length equals 15 residues. The CDR3 spells CASTLGPTLGYGYTF. DNA for the CDR3: TGTGCCAGCACCCTAGGACCGACGCTGGGCTATGGCTACACCTTC.

This clonotype was recorded at least ten times. The chain employs TRBV7-6 and TRBJ2-7; D unresolved. Trimming took off 0 bases at V and 4 bases at J, with 13 bases between the two ends. CDR1 is SGHVS, CDR2 FNYEAQ, per germline. This CDR3 is built from 15 residues. The CDR3 reads CASSLAMGNTYEQYF. The CDR3 region has the DNA TGTGCCAGCAGCTTAGCGATGGGTAATACTTACGAGCAGTACTTC.

This clonotype came up many times. The chain employs TRBV20-1 and TRBJ1-1; no definite D call. The CDR3 covers 15 residues. The V gene lost 6 bases and the J gene lost 0 bases, with 17 bases spanning the gap. Germline loops: CDR1 DFQATT, CDR2 SNEGSKA (reference sequence). CDR3 coding DNA: TGCAGTGCCGTAATCGGGTTAGGGATGAACACTGAAGCTTTCTTT. Protein product: CSAVIGLGMNTEAFF.

In its sample, this clonotype was seen many times. CDR3 bases: TGCGCCAGCAGCCGACGGGCGGGAACCCAAAAGAACTATGGCTACACCTTC. Amino acid sequence: CASSRRAGTQKNYGYTF. V is TRBV4-3 and J is TRBJ1-2; D is undetermined. This CDR3 is 17 amino acids long. Germline CDR1 reads LGHNA; CDR2 reads YSLEER. The germline V and J ends were trimmed by 4 bases and 2 bases, with 20 bases remaining between them.

This clonotype has at least ten counts. It may be a read error: a sequence one base away is much more abundant. The chain recombines TRBV3-1 with TRBJ2-1; D could derive from TRBD1 or TRBD2 (5 bases each). This CDR3 has 15 amino acids. V dropped 1 base and J dropped 10 bases, with 17 bases sitting between them. Germline V gene lookup returns CDR1 LGHDT and CDR2 YNNKEL (reference sequence). As DNA, the CDR3 is TGTGCCAGCAGCCAAGCGGGAAAGGGGTCTCGGGAGCAGTTCTTC. This gives the protein CASSQAGKGSREQFF.

This clonotype was seen a handful of times. A read error may explain this, as a much larger clone is one base away. V and J are TRBV9 and TRBJ2-1, with TRBD2 matching 11 bases. There are 16 residues in the CDR3. Germline V CDR1 and CDR2: SGDLS, YYNGEE. For the CDR3, the DNA is TGTGCCAGCAGCGGGTTGGGACTAGCGGTGTACAATGCGCAGTTCTTC. This encodes CASSGLGLAVYNAQFF.

This clonotype was detected many times. The chain carries TRBV2 and TRBJ2-4, with D maybe TRBD2 (5 bases). This CDR3 spans 14 amino acids. V was cut by 5 bases and J by 0 bases, with 8 bases left in between. In germline, CDR1 is SNHLY, CDR2 FYNNEI. This CDR3 reads CASSNGLAKNIQYF. CDR3 DNA sequence: TGTGCCAGCAGTAATGGACTAGCCAAAAACATTCAGTACTTC.

This clonotype was counted at least ten times. The V call is TRBV9, the J call TRBJ1-3; weak D call: TRBD1 (6 bases). The CDR3 runs 16 residues. CDR1 is SGDLS and CDR2 is YYNGEE in the germline V gene. The germline V and J ends were trimmed by 0 bases and 0 bases, with 10 bases remaining between them. CDR3 in DNA: TGTGCCAGCAGCGTAGTCCCAGGGGCCTCTGGAAACACCATATATTTT. This codes for CASSVVPGASGNTIYF. The full variable domain, in which reference TRBV9 and TRBJ1-3 provide the parts outside the CDR3, is DSGVTQTPKHLITATGQRVTLRCSPRSGDLSVYWYQQSLDQGLQFLIQYYNGEERAKGNILERFSAQQFPDLHSELNLSSLELGDSALYFCASSVVPGASGNTIYFGEGSWLTVV.

The chain links TRBV6-2 or TRBV6-3 to TRBJ2-2; TRBD1 matches at 8 bases. From germline, CDR1 is MNHEY and CDR2 SVGEGT. The V and J ends lost 7 bases and 4 bases, in that order; junction bases with no gene match: 8. CDR3 length: 15 amino acids. CDR3 amino acids: CASTHRDRLTGELFF. CDR3 DNA sequence: TGTGCCAGCACGCACCGGGACAGGCTCACCGGGGAGCTGTTTTTT.

Comments on this clonotype: This may be a read error: a much more frequent sequence differs by one nucleotide. The chain couples TRBV6-5 to TRBJ2-7; D may match TRBD1 or TRBD2 (5 bases each). CDR1 is MNHEY, CDR2 SVGAGI, per germline. This CDR3 contains 12 residues. CDR3 DNA: TGTGCCAGCGGGGGTCAGACCTACGAGAAGTACTTC. It codes for CASGGQTYEKYF.

This clonotype was counted at least ten times. The chain is built from TRBV5-1 and TRBJ2-6, with a possible D match to TRBD1 (6 bases). V was pared by 4 bases and J by 1 base, with 21 bases between. This CDR3 is built from 19 residues. Germline CDR1 and CDR2: SGHRS and YFSETQ. CDR3 residues: CASSGTGLLLRSGANVLTF. The CDR3 DNA is TGCGCCAGCAGCGGAACAGGGTTGTTGCTCCGTTCTGGGGCCAACGTCCTGACTTTC.

This clonotype occurred many times. The rearrangement uses TRBV12-3 or TRBV12-4 and TRBJ2-7; 7 bases fit TRBD1. The CDR3 runs 14 residues. V was clipped by 0 bases and J by 2 bases; unmatched bases: 1. The DNA of the CDR3 is TGTGCCAGCAGTTTAGCGGGACAGCCCTACGAGCAGTACTTC. Protein: CASSLAGQPYEQYF.

This clonotype has at least ten counts. The genes are TRBV7-8 and TRBJ2-3; 13 bases align to TRBD2. From germline, CDR1 is SGHVS and CDR2 FQNEAQ. The ends lost 1 base at V and 1 base at J; junction bases unmatched: 5. The CDR3 covers 18 residues. Here the CDR3 reads CASSLVLAGGPRTDTQYF. The CDR3 DNA sequence: TGTGCCAGCAGCTTAGTACTAGCGGGGGGGCCGCGCACAGATACGCAGTATTTT.

This clonotype was seen repeatedly, ten times or more. This chain joins TRBV9 and TRBJ2-1, with a possible D match to TRBD1 (6 bases). The ends were cut back, 4 bases at V and 7 bases at J, with 12 bases in the middle. Germline-derived CDR1 and CDR2 are SGDLS and YYNGEE. This CDR3 is 13 amino acids long. DNA for the CDR3: TGTGCCAGCAGCCAGGGACATATAAATGAGCAGTTCTTC. Translation gives CASSQGHINEQFF.

This clonotype turned up a few times. The rearrangement links TRBV7-9 to TRBJ2-2; D ambiguous. Germline V gene data show CDR1 as SEHNR and CDR2 as FQNEAQ (reference sequence). The germline V and J ends were trimmed by 0 bases and 5 bases, with 7 bases remaining between them. This CDR3 contains 14 residues. The CDR3 protein is CASSLAPTTGELFF. CDR3 nucleotides: TGTGCCAGCAGCTTAGCCCCTACAACCGGGGAGCTGTTTTTT. Based on the CDR3 plus reference TRBV7-9 and TRBJ2-2, the full variable domain is DTGVSQNPRHKITKRGQNVTFRCDPISEHNRLYWYRQTLGQGPEFLTYFQNEAQLEKSRLLSDRFSAERPKGSFSTLEIQRTEQGDSAMYLCASSLAPTTGELFFGEGSRLTVL.

The sample holds many counts of this clonotype. The gene calls are TRBV7-3 and TRBJ2-3; D gene ambiguous. The germline CDR1 and CDR2 sequences are SGHTA and FQGTGA. Trimming removed 7 bases at V and 2 bases at J, with 10 bases between. There are 13 residues in the CDR3. CDR3 sequence (DNA): TGTGCCAGCACCAGTCCCAACACAGATACGCAGTATTTT. As protein: CASTSPNTDTQYF.

This clonotype was counted many times. The chain has TRBV7-8 and TRBJ2-1, with TRBD2 matching 8 bases. V was clipped by 5 bases and J by 15 bases; unmatched bases: 9. Germline CDR1 and CDR2: SGHVS and FQNEAQ. This CDR3 contains 12 residues. The CDR3 DNA reads as TGTGCCAGCAGCCCACATAGCGGGGATTCGTTCTTC. Translated: CASSPHSGDSFF.

This clonotype was observed at least ten times. The chain joins TRBV5-5 to TRBJ2-3; tentative D call: TRBD1 (5 bases). The length of the CDR3 is 13 residues. Germline values: CDR1 SGHKS, CDR2 YYEKEE (reference sequence). Trimming left V 5 bases short and J 3 bases short, with 10 bases between. The CDR3 loop reads CASRMGRTDTQYF. As DNA, the CDR3 is TGTGCCAGCAGGATGGGGCGGACAGATACGCAGTATTTT.

At least ten counts were recorded for this clonotype. The chain joins TRBV7-2 to TRBJ2-1; 7 bases align to TRBD2. Germline V gene data show CDR1 as SGHTA and CDR2 as FQGNSA. V dropped 1 base and J dropped 4; count of bases not matched to a gene: 4. The CDR3 covers 15 residues. CDR3 nucleotides: TGTGCCAGCAGCTTAGGGGCGGGGGAATACAATGAGCAGTTCTTC. As protein: CASSLGAGEYNEQFF.

This clonotype was detected many times. This chain connects TRBV7-2 to TRBJ1-1; D is ambiguous. This CDR3 comprises 13 residues. Germline lookup yields CDR1 SGHTA and CDR2 FQGNSA. Trimming stripped 5 bases from V and 8 bases from J, with 15 bases between. For the CDR3, the DNA is TGTGCCAGCAGCCATAACGGACGGACCGAAGCTTTCTTT. Translation: CASSHNGRTEAFF.

This clonotype appeared many times. The V call is TRBV4-3, the J call TRBJ2-7; 7 bases agree with TRBD1. The CDR3 consists of 14 residues. Germline CDR1 LGHNA, CDR2 YSLEER. After removal of 2 bases from V and 1 base from J, the junction contained 2 bases not matched to a gene. The CDR3: CASSQRQGSYEQYF. CDR3 coding DNA: TGCGCCAGCAGCCAACGACAGGGATCCTACGAGCAGTACTTC.